This T cell receptor beta chain was retrieved from a study of CD8 T cells in Susac syndrome. Random hexamers primed reverse transcription of about 0.5 to 1 ug RNA. immunoSEQ multiplex PCR amplified TCR beta CDR3 across 54 Vbeta, 13 Jbeta. From the immunoSEQ multiplex PCR reads, TCRdb called clonotypes with MiXCR, one entry per CDR3 protein. This table has 130,000 to 150,000 distinct CDR3 sequences, approximately 95% appearing once. It was healthy donors who served as the controls, matched for age and sex. Looked up from germline, CDR1 is GTSNPN and CDR2 is SVGIG (reference sequence). V dropped 2 bases and J dropped 0; count of bases not matched to a gene: 2. The CDR3 length is 14 residues.

V usage is TRBV30 and J usage is TRBJ2-3; the match to TRBD2 covers 7 bases. Sequenced sample: CD8+ T cells from PBMCs. The clonotype comes from a human donor in good health. This CDR3 is CAWSYGGSTDTQYF. CDR3 coding DNA: TGTGCCTGGAGTTACGGGGGGAGCACAGATACGCAGTATTTT.